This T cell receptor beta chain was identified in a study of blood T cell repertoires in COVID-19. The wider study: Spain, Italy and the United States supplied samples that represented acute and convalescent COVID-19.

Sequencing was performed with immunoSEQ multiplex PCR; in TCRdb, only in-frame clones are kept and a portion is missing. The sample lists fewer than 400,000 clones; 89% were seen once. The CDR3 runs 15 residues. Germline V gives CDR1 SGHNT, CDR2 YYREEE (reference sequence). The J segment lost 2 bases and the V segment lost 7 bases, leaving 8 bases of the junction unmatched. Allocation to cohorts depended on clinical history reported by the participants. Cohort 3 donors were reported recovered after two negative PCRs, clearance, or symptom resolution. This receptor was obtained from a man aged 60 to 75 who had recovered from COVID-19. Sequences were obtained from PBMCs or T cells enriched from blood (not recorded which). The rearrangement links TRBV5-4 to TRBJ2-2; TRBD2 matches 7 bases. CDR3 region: CASGDKRENTGELFF. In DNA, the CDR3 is TGTGCCAGCGGAGACAAGCGGGAAAACACCGGGGAGCTGTTTTTT. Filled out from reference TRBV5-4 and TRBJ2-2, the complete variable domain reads ETGVTQSPTHLIKTRGQQVTLRCSSQSGHNTVSWYQQALGQGPQFIFQYYREEENGRGNFPPRFSGLQFPNYSSELNVNALELDDSALYLCASGDKRENTGELFFGEGSRLTVL.